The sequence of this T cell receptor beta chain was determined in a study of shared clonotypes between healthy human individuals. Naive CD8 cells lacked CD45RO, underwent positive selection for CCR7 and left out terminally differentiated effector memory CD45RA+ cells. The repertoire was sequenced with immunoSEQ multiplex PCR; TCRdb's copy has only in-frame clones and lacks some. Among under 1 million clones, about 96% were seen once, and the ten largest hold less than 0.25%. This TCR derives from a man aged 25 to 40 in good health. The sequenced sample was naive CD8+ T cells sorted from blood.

CDR3 sequence (DNA): TGTGCCAGCAGCTTGGGGCCCGGGCGGACAGCTCGCACAGATACGCAGTATTTT. Amino acid sequence: CASSLGPGRTARTDTQYF. This rearrangement joins TRBV5-6 to TRBJ2-3, with D perhaps matching TRBD1 (6 bases). CDR1 is SGHDT, CDR2 YYEEEE, per germline. Trimming took off 0 bases at V and 1 base at J, with 18 bases between the two ends. This CDR3 contains 18 residues.